This is a list of T cell receptor beta chains from one sample in a study of CD8+ T cells in alopecia areata. This table comes from immunoSEQ multiplex PCR, and its TCRdb copy is limited to in-frame clones, with some not included. The table lists about 190,000 clones, around 60% of them singletons. The starting material was CD4+ T cells sorted from blood, obtained at week 0. The receptor set was obtained from a human donor with alopecia areata. Both conserved end residues are trimmed from each CDR3.

V gene,CDR3 protein
TRBV18,ASSLSGRDLNEQF
TRBV27,ASRALVTGGTEAF
TRBV10-3,AISEDSSGANVLT
TRBV27,ASAPYSGANVLT
TRBV10-3,AIRDPGRQRTDTQY
TRBV4-1,ASSQIGLAKETQY
TRBV30,AWTTGSAYYEQY
TRBV14,ASSLRLAGTDTQY
TRBV10-3,AISDLGADTQY
TRBV29-1,SVASAGLADTQY
TRBV19,ASSIQGDLRGNQPQH
TRBV29-1,SVSPLAAVAETQY
TRBV5-6,ASSRQGEQY
TRBV7-2,ASSYDLESVLAKNIQY
TRBV5-1,ASSADAGANVLT
TRBV20-1,SAVVSGELF
TRBV12-5,ASGLVRGNYGYT
TRBV21-1,ASSKAPGGGYNEQF
TRBV7-9,ASRPTGELF
TRBV19,ASRGGQKETQY
TRBV7-9,ASRDSGVGGYT
TRBV6-1,ASSEAAPVDKNIQY
TRBV4-1,ASSQDQARELF
TRBV5-1,ASSPDTNYGYT
TRBV6-1,ASSEVADQPQH
TRBV6-5,ASRLAGQETQY
TRBV4-1,ASSQSGRGETQY
TRBV29-1,SVDVGGQETQY
TRBV29-1,SVGLTSGVNTEAF
TRBV5-1,ASSRSGENTEAF
TRBV6-5,ASSYSKVNEQF
TRBV5-1,ASSQEGYEQY
TRBV29-1,SVGISGAGEAF
TRBV19,ASSTGSGQPQH
TRBV4-2,ASSQEGGTSGGNEQF
TRBV20-1,SGGAATEAF
TRBV27,ASSSRTPNNSPLH
TRBV5-1,ASSLGSTYEQY
TRBV6-5,ASRPGGGGQPQH
TRBV30,AWAYRDTGELF
TRBV5-1,ASSLELNTEAF
TRBV29-1,SVWGGVDRYEQY
TRBV9,ASSVVSGGSYNEQF
TRBV5-1,ASSVWDRGPGNTIY
TRBV5-6,ASSRPGGLTNYGYT
TRBV27,ASRTGGRAEAF
TRBV29-1,SVRGQTENTEAF
TRBV29-1,SASDSGTGELF
TRBV30,ATVTRGSSYEQY
TRBV6-1,ASSRTYFYGYT
TRBV7-9,ASSLSQQNTEAF
TRBV7-9,ASSPTGLETQY
TRBV25-1,ASSDASGETQY
TRBV27,ASSGKVGHEQY
TRBV2,ASSKGVTEAF
TRBV19,ASRGRAGRDRGINEQF
TRBV25-1,ASSVLATREQY
TRBV19,ASSQGSGKETQY
TRBV6-5,ASSYSGGAASYEQY
TRBV29-1,SVRAANTEAF